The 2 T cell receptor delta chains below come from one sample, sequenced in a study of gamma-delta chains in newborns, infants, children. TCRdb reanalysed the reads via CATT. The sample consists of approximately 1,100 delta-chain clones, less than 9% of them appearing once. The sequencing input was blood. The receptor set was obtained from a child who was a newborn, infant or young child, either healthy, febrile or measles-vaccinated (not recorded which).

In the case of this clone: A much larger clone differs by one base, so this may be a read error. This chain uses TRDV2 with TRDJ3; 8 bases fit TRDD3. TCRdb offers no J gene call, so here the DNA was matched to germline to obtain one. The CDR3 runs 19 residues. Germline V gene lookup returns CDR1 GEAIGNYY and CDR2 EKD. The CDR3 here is CACDTVLGESSWNTRQMFF. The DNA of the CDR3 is TGTGCCTGTGACACCGTCCTGGGGGAGAGCTCCTGGAACACCCGACAGATGTTTTTC.

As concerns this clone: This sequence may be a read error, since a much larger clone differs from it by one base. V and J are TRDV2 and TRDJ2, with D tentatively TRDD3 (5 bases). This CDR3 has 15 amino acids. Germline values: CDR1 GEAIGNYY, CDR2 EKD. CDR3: CACDTWGALTAHLFF. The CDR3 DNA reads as TGTGCCTGTGACACCTGGGGAGCTTTGACAGCACACCTCTTCTTT.